This note documents a single T cell receptor (beta chain) sequence. No cognate antigen has been identified for it. Within one base of it there is no much larger clone, and no base qualities were kept. This entry belongs to a study of blood T cell repertoires in COVID-19 (dated by TCRdb to the early 2020s). General notes on the study: The collaborator samples originated in the United States, Italy and Spain and spanned the acute and convalescent phases of COVID-19. The material from the prospective study consisted of cDNA or gDNA derived from T cells, B-cell-depleted T cells, or PBMCs. The dataset comprised deeply sampled blood TCRbeta repertoires from subjects exposed to, actively infected with, or recovered from COVID-19. A freely available public database, intended as a resource for researchers studying the immune response to SARS-CoV-2, is where the repertoires were released. Samples were obtained from the ongoing ImmuneRACE study (first 160 participants) and from about 1,300 subjects provided by 6 global collaborators. A de-identified subject ID, COVID-19 status, age in years and sex were almost always included in the sample metadata. Where HLA class I and class II types were available, the types were taken from metadata supplied by the sample provider, not from assay-based typing.

The germline V gene (reference sequence) yields DFQATT for CDR1 and SNEGSKA for CDR2. Relative to germline, V is 3 bases shorter and J is 5 bases shorter, with 11 bases between their ends. Reading from cysteine to phenylalanine, the CDR3 counts 12 amino acids. Only CDR3 DNA is held: 36 bases, read in frame from base 1. What the authors observed across the whole study: The quantity of clinical and demographic metadata differed by source and by participant and was supplied without curation.

A second Seattle source provided samples from volunteer blood donors who had recovered from COVID-19. The collaborating institutions used their own protocols to collect whole blood in K2EDTA tubes. For TCRbeta analysis, collaborators shipped samples as frozen whole blood, isolated PBMCs, or DNA extracted from either of those sample types. TCRbeta CDR3 regions were amplified from genomic DNA by means of the immunoSEQ Assay, a bias-controlled multiplex PCR. The published analysis was carried out like this. The number of nucleated cells in each sample was estimated by amplification of reference gene primers within the assay. To quantify the absolute abundance of each unique TCRbeta CDR3 rearrangement, sequence reads were collapsed and filtered. For each sample, productive Simpson clonality was calculated as the square root of Simpson's diversity index over productive rearrangements. TCRdb obtained this table from immuneACCESS and retained in-frame rearrangements with V and J assigned. These tables miss some clones; where compared with another copy, unresolved V genes account for less than half of the shortfall, and the remainder is unexplained. That table furnishes V, J and clone size, whereas the DNA furnished D and trimming. This sample is represented by 180,000 or so clones; about 83% of them were singletons. The ten largest clonotypes hold roughly 7.1% of the sample.

This receptor was obtained from a man aged 40-49 years who had recovered from COVID-19. What was sequenced was peripheral blood. The V and J segments used are TRBV20-1 and TRBJ2-7, with an unclear D gene assignment. The DNA sequence is as follows: TGCAGTGCTAGTACGCATAGCAACGAGCAGTACTTC. The translation is CSASTHSNEQYF.